The rows below give T cell receptor beta chains drawn from one sample of a study of T cell responses to AZD1222 COVID-19 vaccine. The protocol was immunoSEQ multiplex PCR, while the TCRdb copy is restricted to in-frame clones and leaves out a portion. The table lists about 120,000 clones, more than 75% of them singletons. The specimen comprised peripheral blood, sampled on day 0 of AZD1222 vaccination. The receptors shown here come from an adult in good health. The CDR3 runs from the conserved cysteine through the conserved F or W. The order of the fields is J gene, D gene, V gene, clone size, CDR3 protein, CDR3 DNA. A D gene is named only where the DNA matches it firmly. Only some rows state a clone size, as once, few, many or a class for expanded clones.

j_gene: TRBJ1-2; d_gene: TRBD1; v_gene: TRBV20-1; abundance: .; CDR3aa: CSGDRGYGYTF; CDR3nt: TGCAGTGGGGACAGGGGCTATGGCTACACCTTC
j_gene: TRBJ1-1; d_gene: TRBD1; v_gene: TRBV2; abundance: once; CDR3aa: CASSQTGGKTEAFF; CDR3nt: TGTGCCAGCAGTCAAACAGGGGGAAAGACTGAAGCTTTCTTT
j_gene: TRBJ1-2; d_gene: .; v_gene: TRBV3-1/TRBV3-2; abundance: .; CDR3aa: CASSQGQNYGYTF; CDR3nt: TGTGCCAGCAGCCAGGGACAAAACTATGGCTACACCTTC
j_gene: TRBJ2-1; d_gene: .; v_gene: TRBV27; abundance: .; CDR3aa: CASSHTPSSYNEQFF; CDR3nt: TGTGCCAGCAGCCACACCCCCAGCTCCTACAATGAGCAGTTCTTC
j_gene: TRBJ1-1; d_gene: .; v_gene: TRBV7-9; abundance: once; CDR3aa: CASSWGDSEAFF; CDR3nt: TGTGCCAGCAGCTGGGGGGACTCTGAAGCTTTCTTT
j_gene: TRBJ1-2; d_gene: .; v_gene: TRBV9; abundance: .; CDR3aa: CASSPVGFRDGYTF; CDR3nt: TGTGCCAGCAGCCCCGTGGGGTTCAGGGATGGCTACACCTTC
j_gene: TRBJ2-7; d_gene: TRBD1; v_gene: TRBV27; abundance: .; CDR3aa: CASRRQGYEQYF; CDR3nt: TGTGCCAGCAGACGACAGGGCTACGAGCAGTACTTC
j_gene: TRBJ1-2; d_gene: TRBD1; v_gene: TRBV9; abundance: .; CDR3aa: CASSARGTGAYGYTF; CDR3nt: TGTGCCAGCAGCGCCCGGGGGACAGGGGCCTATGGCTACACCTTC
j_gene: TRBJ1-3; d_gene: .; v_gene: TRBV5-6; abundance: .; CDR3aa: CASSLGLSGNTIYF; CDR3nt: TGTGCCAGCAGCTTGGGCCTTTCTGGAAACACCATATATTTT
j_gene: TRBJ2-7; d_gene: TRBD1; v_gene: TRBV4-1; abundance: .; CDR3aa: CASSQVGQGAYEQYF; CDR3nt: TGCGCCAGCAGCCAAGTGGGACAGGGCGCTTACGAGCAGTACTTC